This entry features one T cell receptor (beta chain) sequence. Free of recent acute infections or vaccinations, the donors were healthy HIV-negative adults. This sample was taken from a study of shared clonotypes between healthy human individuals. The CDR3 is 14 residues long. V lost 0 bases to trimming and J lost 5 bases, with 11 bases between them. Germline V CDR1 and CDR2: SGHRS, YFSETQ. Genomic DNA from each subset was divided evenly over several immunoSEQ plates. Only in-frame clones appear in the TCRdb table, and some are missing; sequencing was by immunoSEQ multiplex PCR. The profile shows hundreds of thousands of clones, around four fifths of them singletons.

This chain joins TRBV5-1 and TRBJ2-5; no reliable D call. The TCR sequence derives from a woman in her 30s in good health. The sequenced material came from memory CD4+ T cells sorted from blood. Indicated subset: CD45RA-negative fraction. The CDR3 bases are TGCGCCAGCAGCTTGGGACCCCCCCAGGAGACCCAGTACTTC. This sequence encodes CASSLGPPQETQYF.